A single sample is the source of the 8 T cell receptor beta chains below, sequenced in a study of shared T cell receptors in the human thymus. Assay: immunoSEQ multiplex PCR; the TCRdb copy retains only in-frame clones and omits some. The sample has approximately 660,000 clones, approximately 87% seen once. Another study also made use of these data, one on human thymus T cells.

Sequenced input: thymocytes. The origin of the receptors is a boy younger than two with a congenital heart defect.

This sequence joins TRBV11-3 and TRBJ2-7; the D gene is possibly TRBD1 (5 bases). Trimming pared 3 bases from V and 4 bases from J, leaving 7 bases between. This CDR3 region has 12 residues. The germline gives CDR1 SGHNT, CDR2 YENEEA. CDR3 sequence reads: CASSLGLYEQYF. Written as DNA, the CDR3 is TGTGCCAGCAGCTTGGGGCTTTACGAGCAGTACTTC.

V usage is TRBV4-1 and J usage is TRBJ2-2, with TRBD2 matching over 9 bases. Germline CDR1 is MGHRA and CDR2 is YSYEKL. The CDR3 contains 18 residues. Germline trimming cut 1 base from V and 5 bases from J; bases unmatched to any gene: 11. The CDR3: CASSQGPWAGGRTGELFF. The CDR3, as DNA: TGCGCCAGCAGCCAAGGCCCTTGGGCGGGAGGGCGGACCGGGGAGCTGTTTTTT.

This chain links TRBV4-3 with TRBJ2-5, with TRBD2 matching 9 bases. V trimming: 0 bases; J trimming: 2 bases; junction bases outside the gene matches: 4. The germline gives CDR1 LGHNA, CDR2 YSLEER. The CDR3 consists of 16 residues. The CDR3 nucleotides are TGCGCCAGCAGCCAAGAGGGACTAGCAGAGCAAGAGACCCAGTACTTC. Translation gives CASSQEGLAEQETQYF.

The genes are TRBV6-1 and TRBJ2-7, with a possible D match to TRBD2 (6 bases). Germline V CDR1 and CDR2: MNHNS, SASEGT. The CDR3 sequence is 11 residues long. The V end lost 8 bases, the J end lost 7 bases, and 12 bases lay between the germline ends. The CDR3 DNA follows: TGTGCCAGCGGACCAGGGAGGGAGCAGTACTTC. It is translated as CASGPGREQYF.

In regard to this clone: Distinct nucleotide sequences in the sample also encode this CDR3. The V and J genes are TRBV7-8 and TRBJ2-7; 9 bases match TRBD2. The CDR3 length is 14 residues. Losses at the gene ends were 4 bases for V and 2 bases for J; bases not matched to a gene: 3. CDR1 and CDR2 from the germline V gene are SGHVS and FQNEAQ. CDR3 protein: CASSSTSGTYEQYF. The CDR3 region has the DNA TGTGCCAGCAGCTCGACTAGCGGAACCTACGAGCAGTACTTC. The variable domain in full, with the rest retrieved from reference TRBV7-8 and TRBJ2-7, is GAGVSQSPRYKVAKRGQDVALRCDPISGHVSLFWYQQALGQGPEFLTYFQNEAQLDKSGLPSDRFFAERPEGSVSTLKIQRTQQEDSAVYLCASSSTSGTYEQYFGPGTRLTVT.

This rearrangement joins TRBV5-6 to TRBJ2-1; 12 bases match TRBD1. CDR3 length: 19 residues. Per germline, CDR1 SGHDT and CDR2 YYEEEE. V was clipped by 3 bases and J by 0 bases; unmatched bases: 10. CDR3 sequence (DNA): TGTGCCAGCAGCTGCCGGGACAGGGGGCCTCGTTGCTCCTACAATGAGCAGTTCTTC. Its protein product is CASSCRDRGPRCSYNEQFF.

The J gene is TRBJ2-1, the V gene TRBV4-3, with a possible D match to TRBD2 (6 bases). The V gene's germline CDR1 is LGHNA and CDR2 YSLEER. Deletions cut 0 bases from V and 3 bases from J, with 15 bases between. There are 17 residues in the CDR3. The CDR3 spells CASSQDERVPRYNEQFF. CDR3 nucleotides: TGCGCCAGCAGCCAAGATGAGCGGGTACCGCGCTACAATGAGCAGTTCTTC.

This chain joins TRBV30 and TRBJ2-7; 7 bases match TRBD1. Germline-derived CDR1 and CDR2 are GTSNPN and SVGIG (reference sequence). The CDR3 loop spans 13 amino acids. The junction had 2 bases not matched to a gene; V was cut back by 1 base and J by 2 bases. In DNA, the CDR3 is TGTGCCTGGAGTGAAGGGACAGCCTACGAGCAGTACTTC. This codes for CAWSEGTAYEQYF.